Here is one TCR beta chain with its context. This sample stems from a study of blood T cell repertoires in COVID-19. The CDR3 spans 14 residues. After removal of 4 bases from V and 6 bases from J, the junction contained 8 bases not matched to a gene. Germline CDR1 reads SGHTA; CDR2 reads FQGNSA. Clones were sequenced by immunoSEQ multiplex PCR, and TCRdb holds only the in-frame ones, with some missing. The sample has more than 250,000 clones, under 95% seen once. The source of this sequence is a woman aged 25 to 45 who had recovered from COVID-19. The V gene is TRBV7-2, the J gene TRBJ2-7; 8 bases align to TRBD2. Sequences were obtained from PBMCs or T cells enriched from blood (not recorded which). The CDR3 bases are TGTGCCAGCAGCTCCCTTTCCGCGGGGGGCGAGCAGTACTTC. The encoded protein is CASSSLSAGGEQYF.